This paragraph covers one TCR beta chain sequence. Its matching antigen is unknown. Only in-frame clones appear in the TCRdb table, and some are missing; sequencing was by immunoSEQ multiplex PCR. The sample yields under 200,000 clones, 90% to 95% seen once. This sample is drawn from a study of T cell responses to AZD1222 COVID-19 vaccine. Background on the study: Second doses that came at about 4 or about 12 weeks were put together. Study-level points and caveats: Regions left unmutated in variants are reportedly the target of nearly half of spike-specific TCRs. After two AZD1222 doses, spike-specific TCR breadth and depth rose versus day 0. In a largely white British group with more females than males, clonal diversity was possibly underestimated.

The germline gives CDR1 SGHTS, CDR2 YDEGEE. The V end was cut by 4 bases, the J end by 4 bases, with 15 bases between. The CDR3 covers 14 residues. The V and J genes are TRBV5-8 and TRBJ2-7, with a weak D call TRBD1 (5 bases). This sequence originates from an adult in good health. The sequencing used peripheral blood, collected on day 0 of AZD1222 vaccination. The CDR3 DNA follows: TGTGCCAGCAGCCGGGCAGGGCCTACTTACGAGCAGTACTTC. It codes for CASSRAGPTYEQYF. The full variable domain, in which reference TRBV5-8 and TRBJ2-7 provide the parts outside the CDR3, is EAGVTQSPTHLIKTRGQQATLRCSPISGHTSVYWYQQALGLGLQFLLWYDEGEERNRGNFPPRFSGRQFPNYSSELNVNALELEDSALYLCASSRAGPTYEQYFGPGTRLTVT.